Listed here is a single T cell receptor (beta chain). Its antigen is not known. The data originate from a study of cytomegalovirus exposure and HLA in healthy donors. Study findings and constraints: An analysis was carried out later, and it reportedly showed fewer N-insertions in an Asian-associated ancestry cluster than the approximately 610-donor mean. There was a cluster of highly shared sequence variants that was likely a sequencing artifact.

Germline V gene lookup returns CDR1 ENHRY and CDR2 SYGVKD. Trimming shortened V by 2 bases and J by 2 bases, and 13 bases separated the two germline ends. The CDR3 length is 15 residues. 13 Jbeta primers and 60 Vbeta primers were used for the PCR. Generated by immunoSEQ multiplex PCR, the TCRdb table keeps only in-frame clones and is missing some. The table shows about 180,000 clones, with 75% to 85% occurring only once. The chain uses TRBV10-3 and TRBJ2-7, with D possibly being TRBD1 (6 bases). Sequencing was done on a sample of PBMCs. This TCR was sampled from a woman aged 25 to 39 in good health and CMV-seropositive. CDR3 sequence: CAISEAGAGPYEQYF. The CDR3 nucleotides are TGTGCCATCAGTGAGGCAGGGGCGGGCCCCTACGAGCAGTACTTC.